The 25 T cell receptor beta chains below come from one sample, sequenced in a study of CD8+CD57+ T cells in acquired aplastic anemia. TCR beta VDJ and CDR3 were profiled, and genomic DNA was the template. In TCRdb, the reads were re-called with MiXCR into one record per CDR3 protein. The repertoire holds hundreds of thousands of distinct CDR3 sequences, with about two thirds as singletons. The specimen sequenced was sorted CD4+, CD8+, or CD8+CD57+ T cells (not recorded which) from PBMCs. The receptors originated from a human donor in good health, serving as a control.

Details on this clonotype: A read error may explain this, as a much larger clone is one base away. This sequence joins TRBV7-2 and TRBJ2-2, with 7 bases identical to TRBD1. The germline gives CDR1 SGHTA, CDR2 FQGNSA. The CDR3 extends over 15 amino acids. The CDR3 coding sequence is TGTGCCAGCAGGAGACAGGGAATGGGCACCGGGGAGATGTTTTTT. It yields the protein CASRRQGMGTGEMFF.

The table lists this clonotype with a few counts. V is TRBV6-2 or TRBV6-3 and J is TRBJ2-2; D may correspond to TRBD1 or TRBD2 (6 bases each). There are 17 residues in the CDR3. V was clipped by 0 bases and J by 0 bases, with 11 bases between them. The germline V gene has CDR1 MNHEY and CDR2 SVGEGT. CDR3 in amino acids: CASSYSAGHANTGELFF. The CDR3 DNA reads TGTGCCAGCAGTTACTCGGCGGGACACGCGAACACCGGGGAGCTGTTTTTT.

This clonotype was seen just once. The chain couples TRBV5-6 to TRBJ2-3; 9 nucleotides line up with TRBD2. Germline lookup yields CDR1 SGHDT and CDR2 YYEEEE. The CDR3 contains 16 residues. Unmatched junction bases numbered 7, after V lost 5 bases and J lost 0 bases. CDR3: CASRSVLAGSTDTQYF. The CDR3 nucleotides read TGTGCCAGCAGATCAGTGCTAGCGGGGAGCACAGATACGCAGTATTTT. The complete variable domain, with remaining parts taken from reference TRBV5-6 and TRBJ2-3, reads DAGVTQSPTHLIKTRGQQVTLRCSPKSGHDTVSWYQQALGQGPQFIFQYYEEEERQRGNFPDRFSGHQFPNYSSELNVNALLLGDSALYLCASRSVLAGSTDTQYFGPGTRLTVL.

Ten or more counts support this clonotype. The V gene is TRBV9, the J gene TRBJ2-6, with D uncertain. The CDR3 sequence is 17 residues long. V dropped 0 bases and J dropped 0 bases, with 10 bases sitting between them. Germline CDR1 SGDLS, CDR2 YYNGEE. CDR3 nucleotide sequence: TGTGCCAGCAGCGTAGTGCGTACAGCCTCTGGGGCCAACGTCCTGACTTTC. Protein product: CASSVVRTASGANVLTF. Based on the CDR3 plus reference TRBV9 and TRBJ2-6, the full variable domain is DSGVTQTPKHLITATGQRVTLRCSPRSGDLSVYWYQQSLDQGLQFLIQYYNGEERAKGNILERFSAQQFPDLHSELNLSSLELGDSALYFCASSVVRTASGANVLTFGAGSRLTVL.

Note on this clonotype: Without the conserved terminal phenylalanine or tryptophan, this CDR3 likely stems from a read error. No DNA is shown, since the ends of the CDR3 on it are uncertain; the CDR3 is the one TCRdb lists. The chain uses TRBV2 and TRBJ1-6; TRBD1 is the table's D call and was not checked against the DNA. From its first to its last residue, the CDR3 has 14 amino acids. From germline, CDR1 is SNHLY and CDR2 FYNNEI. This CDR3 reads CASSQDGGAQSPYV.

This clonotype was picked up many times. V gene TRBV13 combines with J gene TRBJ1-4; 7 bases are a match to TRBD1. The V and J ends lost 4 bases and 8 bases, in that order; junction bases with no gene match: 7. In germline, CDR1 is PRHDT, CDR2 FYEKMQ (reference sequence). The CDR3 is 14 residues long. The CDR3 DNA reads as TGTGCCAGCAGCTCACAGGGGATGGGGGAAAAACTGTTTTTT. It yields the protein CASSSQGMGEKLFF.

This clonotype came up a few times. J is TRBJ1-2 and V is TRBV5-5; D is perhaps TRBD1 (5 bases). The CDR3 is made up of 14 amino acids. The V end was cut by 1 base, the J end by 4 bases, with 11 bases between. The V gene's germline CDR1 is SGHKS and CDR2 YYEKEE (reference sequence). The CDR3 region is CASSLSSGGYGYTF. The CDR3 coding sequence is TGTGCCAGCAGCTTGAGTAGTGGGGGCTATGGCTACACCTTC. The variable domain in full, completed from reference TRBV5-5 and TRBJ1-2, reads DAGVTQSPTHLIKTRGQQVTLRCSPISGHKSVSWYQQVLGQGPQFIFQYYEKEERGRGNFPDRFSARQFPNYSSELNVNALLLGDSALYLCASSLSSGGYGYTFGSGTRLTVV.

A remark on this clonotype: One end of the junction varies from germline; a read error may be responsible. V and J are TRBV9 and TRBJ1-5; D may be TRBD1 (5 bases). Germline V CDR1 and CDR2: SGDLS, YYNGEE. CDR3 length equals 14 residues. The CDR3 bases are TGTGCCAGCAGCGCCCAGGGAGGGGCTCAGCCCAAGCATTTT. This sequence encodes CASSAQGGAQPKHF.

The chain links TRBV7-9 to TRBJ1-3; D gene uncertain. This CDR3 region has 15 residues. CDR1 is SEHNR and CDR2 is FQNEAQ in the germline V gene (reference sequence). V was trimmed by 5 bases and J by 16 bases, leaving 27 bases between them. CDR3 DNA: TGTGCCAGCAGCAGGGCCAGGCGGCGCGAGCAGTACTTCTATTTT. It specifies CASSRARRREQYFYF.

Of note for this clonotype: A junction boundary mismatches the germline segment, possibly from a read error. V gene TRBV7-3 combines with J gene TRBJ2-7; D remains ambiguous. Per the germline V gene, CDR1 is SGHTA and CDR2 is FQGTGA. The CDR3 has 13 amino acids. The CDR3 sequence is CACSAGEPYEQYF. In DNA form, the CDR3 reads TGTGCCTGCAGTGCAGGAGAACCCTACGAGCAGTACTTC. The whole variable domain, filled in from reference TRBV7-3 and TRBJ2-7, reads GAGVSQTPSNKVTEKGKYVELRCDPISGHTALYWYRQSLGQGPEFLIYFQGTGAADDSGLPNDRFFAVRPEGSVSTLKIQRTERGDSAVYLCACSAGEPYEQYFGPGTRLTVT.

This clonotype was found many times. V gene TRBV11-2 combines with J gene TRBJ1-1, with TRBD1 identical over 10 bases. Germline lookup yields CDR1 SGHAT and CDR2 FQNNGV. With V trimmed by 2 bases and J by 5 bases, 5 bases remained unmatched. This CDR3 has 15 residues. The CDR3 is CASSLRDRGETEAFF. The CDR3 DNA sequence: TGTGCCAGCAGCTTACGGGACAGGGGAGAAACTGAAGCTTTCTTT. Drawing the rest from reference TRBV11-2 and TRBJ1-1, the complete variable domain is EAGVAQSPRYKIIEKRQSVAFWCNPISGHATLYWYQQILGQGPKLLIQFQNNGVVDDSQLPKDRFSAERLKGVDSTLKIQPAKLEDSAVYLCASSLRDRGETEAFFGQGTRLTVV.

The J gene is TRBJ2-7, the V gene TRBV9; a possible D gene is TRBD1 (6 bases). The CDR3 has 13 residues. Germline V lookup: CDR1 SGDLS, CDR2 YYNGEE. CDR3 region: CASSDTTGSSYNV. CDR3 DNA: TGTGCCAGCAGCGATACGACAGGTAGCTCCTACAATGTC.

The rearrangement joins TRBV4-3 to TRBJ1-1; D is undetermined. The V and J ends lost 6 bases and 6 bases respectively, with 8 bases between them. From germline, CDR1 is LGHNA and CDR2 YSLEER. The CDR3 loop spans 11 amino acids. The CDR3 is CASRVGSEAFF. Written as DNA, the CDR3 is TGCGCCAGCAGGGTCGGGTCTGAAGCTTTCTTT.

V and J are TRBV11-2 and TRBJ2-1; 7 bases line up with TRBD2. Germline CDR1 reads SGHAT; CDR2 reads FQNNGV. Trimming cost V 5 bases and J 9 bases; bases outside gene matches: 10. The CDR3 length is 14 residues. This CDR3 is CASSEGREGFEQFF. The DNA for the CDR3 is TGTGCCAGCAGCGAAGGAAGGGAGGGGTTTGAGCAGTTCTTC.

This sequence joins TRBV7-2 and TRBJ2-7, with D hard to call. Trimming removed 3 bases from V and 4 bases from J, with 22 bases in between. CDR3 length: 17 amino acids. Germline CDR1 SGHTA, CDR2 FQGNSA. In DNA form, the CDR3 reads TGTGCCAGCAGCTTGTCGGCGACCTCCTACGAGCAGTACGAGCAGTACTTC. This encodes CASSLSATSYEQYEQYF. Complete variable domain (other parts from reference TRBV7-2 and TRBJ2-7): GAGVSQSPSNKVTEKGKDVELRCDPISGHTALYWYRQSLGQGLEFLIYFQGNSAPDKSGLPSDRFSAERTGGSVSTLTIQRTQQEDSAVYLCASSLSATSYEQYEQYFGPGTRLTVT.

This chain links TRBV29-1 with TRBJ2-2, with TRBD1 identical over 11 bases. The CDR3 totals 14 residues. V gave up 7 bases and J gave up 3 bases; unmatched junction bases: 4. Germline CDR1 is SQVTM and CDR2 is ANQGSEA. CDR3 bases: TGCAGCGCCCGGACAGGGGGCTACACCGGGGAGCTGTTTTTT. The encoded protein is CSARTGGYTGELFF.

This clonotype was detected a few times. V and J are TRBV7-2 and TRBJ2-1, with 12 bases matching TRBD2. With V trimmed by 1 base and J by 9 bases, 4 bases remained unmatched. The CDR3 length is 15 residues. Germline V gene data show CDR1 as SGHTA and CDR2 as FQGNSA. The CDR3 loop is CASSLGTSGVGEQFF. In nucleotides, the CDR3 is TGTGCCAGCAGCTTAGGGACTAGCGGGGTAGGTGAGCAGTTCTTC.

To note about this clonotype: An end of the junction does not agree with germline; a read error may underlie this. The chain recombines TRBV7-6 with TRBJ2-1; D may be TRBD1 (5 bases). This CDR3 spans 14 amino acids. Germline V gene lookup returns CDR1 SGHVS and CDR2 FNYEAQ. CDR3: CASSSMTESDTQGF. The CDR3 DNA reads TGTGCCAGCAGCTCCATGACAGAGTCAGATACGCAGGGTTTC.

About this clonotype itself: The junction departs from germline at one end; a sequencing error may be responsible. The chain combines TRBV7-2 with TRBJ2-7, with a tentative D call TRBD2 (5 bases). This CDR3 region has 15 residues. CDR1 and CDR2 (germline): SGHTA, FQGNSA. CDR3 residues: CASSRARASTGELYF. The CDR3 DNA is TGTGCCAGCAGCAGAGCGAGGGCGAGCACCGGGGAGCTGTACTTC.

The chain combines TRBV9 with TRBJ1-2; D is unclear. The germline V and J ends were trimmed by 4 bases and 3 bases, with 16 bases remaining between them. The CDR3 runs to 15 residues. Germline V gives CDR1 SGDLS, CDR2 YYNGEE. CDR3 protein: CASSQDSGPHYGYTF. The CDR3, as DNA: TGTGCCAGCAGCCAGGACTCCGGGCCCCACTATGGCTACACCTTC.

The V call is TRBV24-1, the J call TRBJ2-1; D ambiguous. This CDR3 contains 14 residues. Trimming shortened V by 4 bases and J by 3 bases, and 9 bases separated the two germline ends. Germline CDR1 KGHDR, CDR2 SFDVKD. This CDR3 is CATSDNRHYNEQFF. The CDR3 nucleotides read TGTGCCACCAGTGACAACCGACACTACAATGAGCAGTTCTTC.

At least ten counts were recorded for this clonotype. The chain combines TRBV12-3 or TRBV12-4 with TRBJ2-7; possibly TRBD2 for D (5 bases). There are 15 residues in the CDR3. V was pared by 1 base and J by 12 bases, with 22 bases between. CDR3 nucleotide sequence: TGTGCCAGCAGTTTAGAAGCCGGTTTTTTGGGAGCTCGGTACTTC. It yields the protein CASSLEAGFLGARYF.

This clonotype has just one count. Lacking the conserved final phenylalanine or tryptophan, this CDR3 likely reflects a read error. It is unclear where the CDR3 begins or ends on the DNA, so no DNA is shown, and the CDR3 is as TCRdb lists it. The chain combines TRBV9 with TRBJ2-3. Germline V CDR1 and CDR2: SGDLS, YYNGEE. The CDR3 extends over 13 residues, inclusive of both ends. CDR3 loop: CASSEPRYEQYFV.

V is TRBV5-1 and J is TRBJ2-7, with D possibly being TRBD1 (6 bases). This CDR3 comprises 14 residues. The V gene lost 4 bases and the J gene lost 6 bases, with 17 bases spanning the gap. CDR1 SGHRS and CDR2 YFSETQ come from the germline V gene. CDR3 sequence: CASSIPQGSREQYF. The CDR3 region has the DNA TGCGCCAGCAGCATTCCCCAGGGGTCGCGCGAGCAGTACTTC.

Points on this clonotype: One end of the junction fails to match germline, which may point to a read error. This sequence joins TRBV7-3 and TRBJ1-2, with 8 bases matching TRBD1. Germline CDR1 reads SGHTA; CDR2 reads FQGTGA. This CDR3 comprises 14 residues. The CDR3: CAGSSTGQGSGDTF. CDR3 bases: TGTGCCGGCAGCTCCACCGGACAGGGAAGTGGCGACACCTTC.